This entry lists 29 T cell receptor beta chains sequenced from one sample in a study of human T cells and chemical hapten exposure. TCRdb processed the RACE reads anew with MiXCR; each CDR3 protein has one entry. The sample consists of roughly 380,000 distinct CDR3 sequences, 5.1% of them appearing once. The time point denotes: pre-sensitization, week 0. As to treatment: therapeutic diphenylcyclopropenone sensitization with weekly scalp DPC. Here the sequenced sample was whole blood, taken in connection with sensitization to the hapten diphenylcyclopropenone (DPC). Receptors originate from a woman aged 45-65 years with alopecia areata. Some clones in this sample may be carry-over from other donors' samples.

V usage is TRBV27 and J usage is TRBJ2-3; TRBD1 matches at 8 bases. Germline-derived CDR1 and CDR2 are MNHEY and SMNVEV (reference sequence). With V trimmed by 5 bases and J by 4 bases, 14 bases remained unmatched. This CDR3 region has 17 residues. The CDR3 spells CASSGRLDRGRADTQYF. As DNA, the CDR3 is TGTGCCAGCAGTGGCCGACTCGACAGGGGCCGTGCAGATACGCAGTATTTT.

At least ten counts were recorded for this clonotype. CDR3 DNA: TGCGCCAGCAGCTTGATGACTGATCTAGGCTACACCTTC. Protein product: CASSLMTDLGYTF. The J gene is TRBJ1-2, the V gene TRBV5-1; D is ambiguous. This CDR3 comprises 13 residues. Germline V gene lookup returns CDR1 SGHRS and CDR2 YFSETQ. V was shortened by 1 base and J by 8 bases, with 12 bases between the two germline ends.

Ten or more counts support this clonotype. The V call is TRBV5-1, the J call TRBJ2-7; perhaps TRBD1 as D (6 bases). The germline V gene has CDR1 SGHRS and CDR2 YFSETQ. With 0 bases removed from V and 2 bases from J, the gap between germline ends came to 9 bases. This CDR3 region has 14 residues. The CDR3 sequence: CASSLAAGAYEQYF. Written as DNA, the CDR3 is TGCGCCAGCAGCTTGGCCGCAGGGGCCTACGAGCAGTACTTC.

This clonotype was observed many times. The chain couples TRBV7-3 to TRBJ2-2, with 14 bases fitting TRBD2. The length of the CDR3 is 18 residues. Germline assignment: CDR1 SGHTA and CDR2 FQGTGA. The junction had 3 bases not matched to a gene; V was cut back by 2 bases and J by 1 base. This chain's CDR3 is CASSLFGTSGGNTGELFF. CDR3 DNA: TGTGCCAGCAGCTTATTCGGGACTAGCGGGGGGAACACCGGGGAGCTGTTTTTT.

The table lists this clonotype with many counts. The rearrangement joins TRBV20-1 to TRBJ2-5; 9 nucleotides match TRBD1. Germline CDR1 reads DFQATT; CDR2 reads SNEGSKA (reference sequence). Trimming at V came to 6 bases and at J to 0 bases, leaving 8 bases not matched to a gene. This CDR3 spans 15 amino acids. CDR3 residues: CSASGQGLNQETQYF. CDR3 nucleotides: TGCAGTGCCTCGGGACAGGGCCTAAACCAAGAGACCCAGTACTTC.

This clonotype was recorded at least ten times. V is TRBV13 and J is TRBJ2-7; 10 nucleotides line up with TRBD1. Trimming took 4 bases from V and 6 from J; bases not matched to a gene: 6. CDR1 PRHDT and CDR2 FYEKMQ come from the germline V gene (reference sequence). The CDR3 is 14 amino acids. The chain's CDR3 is CASSSRDRGSEQYF. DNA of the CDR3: TGTGCCAGCAGCTCCCGGGACAGGGGAAGCGAGCAGTACTTC.

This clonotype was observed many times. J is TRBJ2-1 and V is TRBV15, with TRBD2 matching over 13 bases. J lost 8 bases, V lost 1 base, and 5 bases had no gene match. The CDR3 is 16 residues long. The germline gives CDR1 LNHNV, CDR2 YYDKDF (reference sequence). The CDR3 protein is CATSRGGLAGSDEQFF. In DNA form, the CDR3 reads TGTGCCACCAGCAGAGGGGGACTAGCGGGATCGGATGAGCAGTTCTTC.

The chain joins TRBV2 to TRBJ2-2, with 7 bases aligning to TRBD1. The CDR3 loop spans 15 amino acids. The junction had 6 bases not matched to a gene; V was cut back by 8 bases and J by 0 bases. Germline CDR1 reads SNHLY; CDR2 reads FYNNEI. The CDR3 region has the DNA TGTGCCAGCCTTCCCGGGACAGCGAACACCGGGGAGCTGTTTTTT. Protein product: CASLPGTANTGELFF.

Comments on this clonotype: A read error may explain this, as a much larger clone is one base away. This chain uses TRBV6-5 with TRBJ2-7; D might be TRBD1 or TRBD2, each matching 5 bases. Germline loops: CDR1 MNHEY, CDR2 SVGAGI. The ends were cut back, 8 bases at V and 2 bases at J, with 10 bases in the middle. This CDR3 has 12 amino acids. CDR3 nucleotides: TGTGCCAGCTGGGACCCTCCCTACGAGCAGTACTTC. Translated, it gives CASWDPPYEQYF.

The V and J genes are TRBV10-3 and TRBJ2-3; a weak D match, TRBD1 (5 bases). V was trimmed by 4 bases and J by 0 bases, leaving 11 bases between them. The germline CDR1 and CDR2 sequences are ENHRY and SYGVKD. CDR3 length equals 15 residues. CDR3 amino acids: CAISGGRQSTDTQYF. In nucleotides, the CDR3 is TGTGCCATCAGTGGGGGCCGCCAAAGCACAGATACGCAGTATTTT.

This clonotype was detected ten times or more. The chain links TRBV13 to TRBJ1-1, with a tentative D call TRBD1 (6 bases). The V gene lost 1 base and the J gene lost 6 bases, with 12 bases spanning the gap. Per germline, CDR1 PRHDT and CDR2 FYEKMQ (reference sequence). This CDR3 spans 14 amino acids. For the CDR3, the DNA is TGTGCCAGCAGCTTAGTACAGGGTTTCGCTGAAGCTTTCTTT. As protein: CASSLVQGFAEAFF.

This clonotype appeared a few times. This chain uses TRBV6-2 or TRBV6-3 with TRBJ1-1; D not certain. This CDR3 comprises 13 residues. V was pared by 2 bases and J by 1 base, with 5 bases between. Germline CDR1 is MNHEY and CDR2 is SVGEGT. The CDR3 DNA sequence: TGTGCCAGCAGTTACGCCCGGAACACTGAAGCTTTCTTT. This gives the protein CASSYARNTEAFF.

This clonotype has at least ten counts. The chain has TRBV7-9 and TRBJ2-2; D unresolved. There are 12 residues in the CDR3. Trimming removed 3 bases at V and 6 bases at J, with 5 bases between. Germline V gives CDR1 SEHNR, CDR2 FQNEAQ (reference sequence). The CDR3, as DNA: TGTGCCAGCAGCTTGAGTCCCGGGGAGCTGTTTTTT. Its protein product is CASSLSPGELFF.

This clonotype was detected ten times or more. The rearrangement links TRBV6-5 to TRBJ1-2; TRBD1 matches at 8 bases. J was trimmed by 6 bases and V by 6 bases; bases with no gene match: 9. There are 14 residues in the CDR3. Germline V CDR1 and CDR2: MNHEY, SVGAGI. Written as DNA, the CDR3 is TGTGCCAGCAGCCCTGGACAGGGTCGTGATGGCTACACCTTC. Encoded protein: CASSPGQGRDGYTF.

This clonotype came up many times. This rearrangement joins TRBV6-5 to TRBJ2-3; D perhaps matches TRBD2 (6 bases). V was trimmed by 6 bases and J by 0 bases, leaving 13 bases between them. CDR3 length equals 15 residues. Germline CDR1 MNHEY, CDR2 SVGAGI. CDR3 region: CASRSLGTSTDTQYF. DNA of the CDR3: TGTGCCAGCAGGTCATTAGGGACTAGCACAGATACGCAGTATTTT.

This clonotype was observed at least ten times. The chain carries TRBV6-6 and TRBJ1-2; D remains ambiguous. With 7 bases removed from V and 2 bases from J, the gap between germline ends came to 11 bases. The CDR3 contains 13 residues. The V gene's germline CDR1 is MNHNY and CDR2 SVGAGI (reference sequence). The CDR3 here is CASTTDKNYGYTF. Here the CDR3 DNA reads TGTGCCAGCACCACCGACAAAAACTATGGCTACACCTTC.

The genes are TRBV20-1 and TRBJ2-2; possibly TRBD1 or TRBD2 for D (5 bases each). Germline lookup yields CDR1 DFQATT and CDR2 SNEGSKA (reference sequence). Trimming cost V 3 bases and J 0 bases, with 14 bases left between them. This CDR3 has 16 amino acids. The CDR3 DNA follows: TGCAGTGCTAGCCGGGGCGCCCCATCGAACACCGGGGAGCTGTTTTTT. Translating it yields CSASRGAPSNTGELFF.

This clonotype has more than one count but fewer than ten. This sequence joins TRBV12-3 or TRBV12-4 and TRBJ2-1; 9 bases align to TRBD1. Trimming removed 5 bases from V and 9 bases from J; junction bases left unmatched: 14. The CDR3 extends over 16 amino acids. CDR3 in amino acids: CASSTFLGQGLSEQFF. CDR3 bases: TGTGCCAGCAGTACTTTCCTCGGACAGGGGCTAAGTGAGCAGTTCTTC.

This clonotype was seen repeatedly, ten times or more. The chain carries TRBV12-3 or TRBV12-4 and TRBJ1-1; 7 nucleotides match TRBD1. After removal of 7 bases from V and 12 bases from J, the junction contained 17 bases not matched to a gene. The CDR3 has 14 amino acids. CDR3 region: CASTTRETGRVPFF. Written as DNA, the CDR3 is TGTGCCAGCACCACCCGGGAGACAGGGCGGGTGCCTTTCTTT.

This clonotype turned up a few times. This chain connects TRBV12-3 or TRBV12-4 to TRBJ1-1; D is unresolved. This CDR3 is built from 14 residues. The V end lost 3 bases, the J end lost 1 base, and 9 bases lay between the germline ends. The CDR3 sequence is CASSLTQPNTEAFF. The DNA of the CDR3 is TGTGCCAGCAGTTTGACACAGCCGAACACTGAAGCTTTCTTT.

This chain's CDR3 is CASSLTGVKPQHF. The CDR3 DNA sequence: TGTGCCAGCAGTTTAACAGGGGTAAAGCCCCAGCATTTT. V gene TRBV27 combines with J gene TRBJ1-5; 7 positions match TRBD1. The CDR3 runs 13 residues. Germline CDR1 reads MNHEY; CDR2 reads SMNVEV (reference sequence). The V and J ends lost 2 bases and 8 bases, in that order; junction bases with no gene match: 3.

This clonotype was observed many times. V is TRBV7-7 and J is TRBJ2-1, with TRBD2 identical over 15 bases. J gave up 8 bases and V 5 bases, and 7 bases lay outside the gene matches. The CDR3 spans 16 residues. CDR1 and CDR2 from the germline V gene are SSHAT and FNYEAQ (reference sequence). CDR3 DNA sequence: TGTGCCAGCAGCCCGGGACTAGCGGGGGGCCGCGATGAGCAGTTCTTC. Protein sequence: CASSPGLAGGRDEQFF.

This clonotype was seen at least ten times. The CDR3: CASSPTSSYNEQFF. Written as DNA, the CDR3 is TGTGCCAGCAGCCCGACAAGCTCCTACAATGAGCAGTTCTTC. The genes are TRBV6-6 and TRBJ2-1; D not resolved. The V end lost 6 bases, the J end lost 0 bases, and 9 bases lay between the germline ends. This CDR3 has 14 amino acids. Per the germline V gene, CDR1 is MNHNY and CDR2 is SVGAGI (reference sequence).

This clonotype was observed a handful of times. The CDR3 DNA is TGCGCCAGCAGTCCTACTAGCGGGGGTTACGAGCAGTACTTC. Translation: CASSPTSGGYEQYF. This chain connects TRBV5-1 to TRBJ2-7, with 11 bases aligning to TRBD2. The CDR3 extends over 14 amino acids. V dropped 5 bases and J dropped 4; count of bases not matched to a gene: 5. Germline V gene lookup returns CDR1 SGHRS and CDR2 YFSETQ.

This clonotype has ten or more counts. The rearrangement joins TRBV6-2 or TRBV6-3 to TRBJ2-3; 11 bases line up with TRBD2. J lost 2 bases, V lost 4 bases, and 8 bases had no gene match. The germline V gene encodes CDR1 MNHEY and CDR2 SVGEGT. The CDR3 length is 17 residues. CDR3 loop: CASSSMGLADDTDTQYF. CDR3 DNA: TGTGCCAGCAGTTCGATGGGACTAGCGGATGACACAGATACGCAGTATTTT.

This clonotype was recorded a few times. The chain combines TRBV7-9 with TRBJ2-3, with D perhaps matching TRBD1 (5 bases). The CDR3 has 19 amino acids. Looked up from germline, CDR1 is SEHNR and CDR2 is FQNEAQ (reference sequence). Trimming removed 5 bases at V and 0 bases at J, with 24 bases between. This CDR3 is CASSARQSLETTSTDTQYF. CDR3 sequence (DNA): TGTGCCAGCAGCGCTCGACAGAGTTTGGAGACCACAAGCACAGATACGCAGTATTTT.

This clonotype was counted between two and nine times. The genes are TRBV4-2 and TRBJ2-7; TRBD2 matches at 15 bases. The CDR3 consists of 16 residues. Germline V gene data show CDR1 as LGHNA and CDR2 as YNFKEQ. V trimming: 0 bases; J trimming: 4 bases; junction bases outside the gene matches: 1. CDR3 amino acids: CASSQEGTSGGYEQYF. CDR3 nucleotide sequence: TGTGCCAGCAGCCAAGAAGGGACTAGCGGGGGGTACGAGCAGTACTTC.

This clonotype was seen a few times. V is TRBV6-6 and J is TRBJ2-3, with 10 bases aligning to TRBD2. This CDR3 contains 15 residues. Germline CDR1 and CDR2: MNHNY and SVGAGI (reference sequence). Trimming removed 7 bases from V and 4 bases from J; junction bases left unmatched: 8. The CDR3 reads CASIKAGGPSDTQYF. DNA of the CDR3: TGTGCCAGCATAAAAGCGGGGGGGCCATCAGATACGCAGTATTTT.

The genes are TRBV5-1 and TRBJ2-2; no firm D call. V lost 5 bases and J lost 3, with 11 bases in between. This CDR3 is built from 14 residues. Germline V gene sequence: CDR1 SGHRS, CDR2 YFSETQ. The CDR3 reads CASRWTDDTGELFF. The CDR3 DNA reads TGCGCCAGCAGGTGGACGGACGACACCGGGGAGCTGTTTTTT.